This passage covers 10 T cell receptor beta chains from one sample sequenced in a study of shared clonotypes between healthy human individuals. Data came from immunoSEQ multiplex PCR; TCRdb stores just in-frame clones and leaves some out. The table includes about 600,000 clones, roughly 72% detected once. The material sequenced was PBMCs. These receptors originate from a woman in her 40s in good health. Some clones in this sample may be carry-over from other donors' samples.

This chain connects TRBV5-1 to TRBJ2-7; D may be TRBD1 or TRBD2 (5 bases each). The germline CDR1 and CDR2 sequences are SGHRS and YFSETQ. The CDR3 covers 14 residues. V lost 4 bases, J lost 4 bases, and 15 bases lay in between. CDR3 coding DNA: TGCGCCAGCAGCCCGAGGGCAGGGAATTACGAGCAGTACTTC. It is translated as CASSPRAGNYEQYF.

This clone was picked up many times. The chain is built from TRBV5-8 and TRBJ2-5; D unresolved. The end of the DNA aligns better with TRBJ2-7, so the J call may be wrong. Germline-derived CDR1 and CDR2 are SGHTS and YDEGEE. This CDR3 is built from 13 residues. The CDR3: CASSPTRWTEQYF. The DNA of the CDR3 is TGTGCCAGCAGCCCGACCCGTTGGACCGAGCAGTACTTC.

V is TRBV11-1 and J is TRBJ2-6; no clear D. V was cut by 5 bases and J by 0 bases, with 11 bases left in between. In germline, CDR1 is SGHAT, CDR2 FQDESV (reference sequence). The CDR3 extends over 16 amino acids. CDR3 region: CASSPPVYSGANVLTF. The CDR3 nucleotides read TGTGCCAGCAGCCCCCCGGTCTACTCTGGGGCCAACGTCCTGACTTTC. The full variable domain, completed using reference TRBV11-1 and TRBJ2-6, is EAEVAQSPRYKITEKSQAVAFWCDPISGHATLYWYRQILGQGPELLVQFQDESVVDDSQLPKDRFSAERLKGVDSTLKIQPAELGDSAMYLCASSPPVYSGANVLTFGAGSRLTVL.

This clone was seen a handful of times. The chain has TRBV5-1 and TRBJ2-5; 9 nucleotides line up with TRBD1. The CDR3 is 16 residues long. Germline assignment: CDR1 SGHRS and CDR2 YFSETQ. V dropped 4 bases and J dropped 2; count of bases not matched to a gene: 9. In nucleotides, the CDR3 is TGCGCCAGCAGCAACCGGGACAGGGTGGGGCAAGAGACCCAGTACTTC. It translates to CASSNRDRVGQETQYF. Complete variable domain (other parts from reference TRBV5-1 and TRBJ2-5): KAGVTQTPRYLIKTRGQQVTLSCSPISGHRSVSWYQQTPGQGLQFLFEYFSETQRNKGNFPGRFSGRQFSNSRSEMNVSTLELGDSALYLCASSNRDRVGQETQYFGPGTRLLVL.

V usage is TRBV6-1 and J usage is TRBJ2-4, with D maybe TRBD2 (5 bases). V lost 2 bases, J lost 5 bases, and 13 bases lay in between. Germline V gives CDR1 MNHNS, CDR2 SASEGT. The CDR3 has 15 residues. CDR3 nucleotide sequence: TGTGCCAGCAGTGAAATAGGAGCGAGGGAAAACATTCAGTACTTC. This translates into CASSEIGARENIQYF.

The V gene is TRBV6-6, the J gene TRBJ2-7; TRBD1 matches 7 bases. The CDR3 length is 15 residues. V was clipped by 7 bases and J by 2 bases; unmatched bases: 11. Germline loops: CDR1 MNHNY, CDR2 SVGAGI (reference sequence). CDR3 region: CASTNLRQGAYEQYF. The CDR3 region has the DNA TGTGCCAGCACTAACCTTCGACAGGGCGCCTACGAGCAGTACTTC.

DNA of the CDR3: TGTGCCACCAATAGACAGGTGTATAGCAATCAGCCCCAGCATTTT. It translates to CATNRQVYSNQPQHF. This sequence joins TRBV19 and TRBJ1-5, with a tentative D call TRBD1 (6 bases). The CDR3 has 15 amino acids. Germline V gene sequence: CDR1 LNHDA, CDR2 SQIVND (reference sequence). V lost 10 bases and J 0 bases, leaving 16 bases between the germline ends.

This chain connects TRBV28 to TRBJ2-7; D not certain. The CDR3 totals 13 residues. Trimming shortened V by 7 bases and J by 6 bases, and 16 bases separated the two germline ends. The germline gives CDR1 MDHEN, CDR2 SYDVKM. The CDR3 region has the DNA TGTGCCAGCAATCTATCCGGACGAACCGAGCAGTACTTC. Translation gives CASNLSGRTEQYF.

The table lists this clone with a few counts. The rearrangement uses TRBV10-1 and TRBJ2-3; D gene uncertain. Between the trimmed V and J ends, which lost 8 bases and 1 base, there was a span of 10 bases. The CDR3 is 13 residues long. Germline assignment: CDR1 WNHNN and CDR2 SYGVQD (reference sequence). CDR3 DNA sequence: TGCGCCAGCGCCGTTCTGCGCACAGATACGCAGTATTTT. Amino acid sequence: CASAVLRTDTQYF.

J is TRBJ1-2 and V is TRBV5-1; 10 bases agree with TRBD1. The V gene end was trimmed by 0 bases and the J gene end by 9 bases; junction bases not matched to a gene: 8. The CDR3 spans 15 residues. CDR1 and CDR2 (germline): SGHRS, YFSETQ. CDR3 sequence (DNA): TGCGCCAGCAGCTTGGGAGACCGGGACAGGGGAAGCTACACCTTC. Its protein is CASSLGDRDRGSYTF.